These T cell receptor beta chains were read from a single sample in a study of cytomegalovirus exposure and HLA in healthy donors. Libraries were prepared by immunoSEQ multiplex PCR; TCRdb keeps only in-frame clonotypes and omits some of them. The sample has under 200,000 clones, about 78% seen once. Source material: PBMCs. Every receptor here comes from a man in his fifties or sixties in good health and CMV-seronegative. Each CDR3 is given with its conserved first and last residue. A D gene is named only where the DNA matches it firmly. Rows give clone size only sometimes, using once, few, many, or a class for an expanded clone.

cdr3_aa cdr3_nt j_call v_call clone_size d_call
CAWSVVGVGQPQHF TGTGCCTGGAGTGTAGTCGGGGTCGGGCAGCCCCAGCATTTT TRBJ1-5 TRBV30 NA NA
CSVGVIPGQGTDTQYF TGCAGCGTCGGGGTCATCCCGGGACAGGGCACAGATACGCAGTATTTT TRBJ2-3 TRBV29-1 NA TRBD1
CASSPGQINTEAFF TGTGCCAGCTCACCGGGACAGATTAACACTGAAGCTTTCTTT TRBJ1-1 TRBV18 once TRBD1
CSVVQGNTDTQYF TGCAGCGTTGTACAGGGGAACACAGATACGCAGTATTTT TRBJ2-3 TRBV29-1 NA TRBD1
CASSRLAGGRGTGELFF TGCGCCAGCAGCCGACTAGCGGGGGGGCGCGGCACCGGGGAGCTGTTTTTT TRBJ2-2 TRBV4-1 NA TRBD2
CAISPGQSSYEQYF TGTGCCATCAGTCCGGGACAGAGCTCCTACGAGCAGTACTTC TRBJ2-7 TRBV10-3 NA TRBD1
CASSFAPGTGKNTEAFF TGTGCCAGCAGCTTCGCCCCCGGGACAGGGAAGAACACTGAAGCTTTCTTT TRBJ1-1 TRBV11-3 NA TRBD1
CASSHPGGATGDTQYF TGTGCCAGCAGCCACCCAGGGGGCGCGACGGGAGATACGCAGTATTTT TRBJ2-3 TRBV28 NA TRBD1
CASSLNRGPGEQFF TGTGCCAGCAGCCTAAACAGGGGGCCGGGGGAGCAGTTCTTC TRBJ2-1 TRBV7-8 NA TRBD1
CASNETGRPYEQYF TGTGCCAGCAATGAGACAGGTCGTCCCTACGAGCAGTACTTC TRBJ2-7 TRBV25-1 NA NA
CASSEGPGGYEQYF TGTGCCAGCAGTGAGGGCCCCGGGGGCTACGAGCAGTACTTC TRBJ2-7 TRBV6-1 NA NA
CASSPGGSEQYF TGTGCCAGCAGCCCGGGTGGCAGCGAGCAGTACTTC TRBJ2-7 TRBV7-9 NA NA
CATSSGTGDNEKLFF TGTGCCACCAGCAGCGGGACAGGGGATAATGAAAAACTGTTTTTT TRBJ1-4 TRBV15 many TRBD1
CAWSVPNRGDQETQYF TGTGCCTGGAGTGTCCCGAACAGGGGGGACCAAGAGACCCAGTACTTC TRBJ2-5 TRBV30 NA TRBD1
CAGSRGSLQETQYF TGTGCCGGCTCTCGGGGAAGCCTCCAAGAGACCCAGTACTTC TRBJ2-5 TRBV28 NA NA
CATSGSFPDTQYF TGTGCGACGTCGGGGAGCTTTCCAGATACGCAGTATTTT TRBJ2-3 TRBV2 NA NA
CASRAPGGVYYEQYF TGTGCCAGCAGGGCCCCGGGGGGCGTCTACTACGAGCAGTACTTC TRBJ2-7 TRBV2 NA NA
CASSLDIASEEQYF TGTGCCAGCAGCTTGGACATCGCCAGTGAGGAGCAGTACTTC TRBJ2-7 TRBV11-2 few NA
CAWSLASGTYEQYF TGTGCCTGGAGTTTGGCTAGCGGGACCTACGAGCAGTACTTC TRBJ2-7 TRBV30 NA TRBD2
CASSLSQGSTSYEQYF TGTGCCAGCAGTTTATCCCAGGGGTCCACCTCCTACGAGCAGTACTTC TRBJ2-7 TRBV27 NA NA
CASSSTSELANEQFF TGCGCCAGCAGCTCCACCTCGGAGTTGGCCAATGAGCAGTTCTTC TRBJ2-1 TRBV7-9 NA NA
CAIRGQGGDTEAFF TGTGCCATCAGGGGACAGGGGGGGGACACTGAAGCTTTCTTT TRBJ1-1 TRBV10-3 NA TRBD1